This record concerns one T cell receptor (beta chain) sequence. Its antigen is unknown. The V gene lost 5 bases and the J gene lost 2 bases, with 13 bases spanning the gap. The CDR3 runs 15 residues. Germline CDR1 is SGHVS and CDR2 is FNYEAQ. The data originate from a study of human T cells and chemical hapten exposure. Study conclusions and caveats: Sensitization with DPC brought no change to TCRs above 1 in 1000 in frequency.

Each CDR3 protein gets one entry after TCRdb re-called the RACE reads with MiXCR. The sample shows roughly 56,000 distinct CDR3 sequences, more than 9% of them seen only once. Noted time point: pre-sensitization, week 0. Sample treatment: therapeutic diphenylcyclopropenone sensitization with weekly scalp DPC. The authors extracted total RNA from unfractionated whole blood. Non-pregnant alopecia patients aged 18 to 70, suitable for DPC therapy. This TCR was recovered from a young woman with alopecia areata. Some clones in this sample may be carry-over from other donors' samples. The chain carries TRBV7-6 and TRBJ1-5; D not certain. Material: whole blood, obtained in connection with sensitization to the hapten diphenylcyclopropenone (DPC). The CDR3: CASSRGNGGNQPQHF. The CDR3 DNA is TGTGCCAGCAGCAGAGGAAACGGGGGCAATCAGCCCCAGCATTTT.